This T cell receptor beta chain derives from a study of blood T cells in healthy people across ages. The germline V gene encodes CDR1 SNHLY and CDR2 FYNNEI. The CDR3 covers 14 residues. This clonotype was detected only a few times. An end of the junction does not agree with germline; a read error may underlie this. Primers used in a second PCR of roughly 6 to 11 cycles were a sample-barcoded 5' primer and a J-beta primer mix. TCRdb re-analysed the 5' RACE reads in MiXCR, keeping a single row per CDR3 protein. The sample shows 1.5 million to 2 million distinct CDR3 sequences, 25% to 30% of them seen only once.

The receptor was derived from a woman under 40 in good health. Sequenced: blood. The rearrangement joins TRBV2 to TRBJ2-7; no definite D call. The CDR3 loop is CVSSVEAPSYEQYF. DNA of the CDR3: TGTGTCAGCAGTGTCGAAGCGCCCTCCTACGAGCAGTACTTC.